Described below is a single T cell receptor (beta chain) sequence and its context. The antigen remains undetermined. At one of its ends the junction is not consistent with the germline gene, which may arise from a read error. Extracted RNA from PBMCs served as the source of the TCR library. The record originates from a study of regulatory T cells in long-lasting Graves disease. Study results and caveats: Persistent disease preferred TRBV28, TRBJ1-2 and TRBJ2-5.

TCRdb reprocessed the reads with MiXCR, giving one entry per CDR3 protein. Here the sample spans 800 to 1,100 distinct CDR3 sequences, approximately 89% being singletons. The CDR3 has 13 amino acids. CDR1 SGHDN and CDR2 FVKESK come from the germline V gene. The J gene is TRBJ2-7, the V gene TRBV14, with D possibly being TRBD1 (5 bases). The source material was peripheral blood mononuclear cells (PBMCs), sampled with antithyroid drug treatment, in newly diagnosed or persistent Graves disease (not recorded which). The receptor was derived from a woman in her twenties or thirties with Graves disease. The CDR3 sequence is CASSQTQGTRRNF. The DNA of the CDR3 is TGTGCCAGCAGCCAAACTCAGGGAACCCGAAGAAACTTC.